This TCR beta chain is drawn from a study of cytomegalovirus exposure and HLA in healthy donors. The PCR used 60 Vbeta and 13 Jbeta primers. Under the authors' procedure: It was a later analysis that counted tens of millions of unique TCR beta chains, of which approximately 9.9 million were shared. Profiled with immunoSEQ multiplex PCR; TCRdb holds only in-frame clones, not every one. V, J and clone size reflect that table, while D and trimming were determined from the DNA. The table shows some 150,000 clones, with roughly 70% occurring only once. Regarding this clone: Its antigen is currently unknown.

V was pared by 4 bases and J by 3 bases, with 14 bases between. The V gene's germline CDR1 is SQVTM and CDR2 ANQGSEA. The CDR3 has 14 amino acids. Findings and limits, study-wide: Later on, an analysis found that several of the most significant clusters appeared to be linked to common viral pathogens, which included parvovirus B19. Per published reports, the classifier diagnosed cytomegalovirus status with high specificity and sensitivity. Reportedly, HLA-A and HLA-B alleles of most subjects were accurately predicted from TCR beta.

The J gene is TRBJ2-3, the V gene TRBV29-1; D might be TRBD2 (5 bases). The specimen sequenced was PBMCs. This clonotype was obtained from a man aged 60 to 69 in good health and CMV-seronegative. The CDR3 DNA sequence: TGCAGCGTTGCACTAGATCTTAGTACAGATACGCAGTATTTT. This translates into CSVALDLSTDTQYF.